What follows are 13 T cell receptor beta chains derived from one specimen sequenced in a study of Ad26.COV2.S vaccination and SARS-CoV-2 variants. The treatment denotes: roughly 20 received Ad26.COV2.S at low or high dose, single or two shots; several received placebo; per-sample allocation not given. After the first vaccine or placebo injection, samples were drawn on day 63. Assay used: immunoSEQ multiplex PCR; TCRdb lists only in-frame clones, some missing. In the table there are hundreds of thousands of clones, around 90% of which are singletons. The sequenced sample was peripheral blood, obtained in a trial of Ad26.COV2.S vaccine versus placebo. Receptors were obtained from a person aged 18-65 years who received the Ad26.COV2.S COVID-19 vaccine or a placebo.

This chain joins TRBV7-3 and TRBJ2-1; D possibly corresponds to TRBD2 (6 bases). Germline lookup yields CDR1 SGHTA and CDR2 FQGTGA. The CDR3 runs 17 residues. V was cut by 5 bases and J by 9 bases, with 26 bases left in between. This CDR3 is CASSAGGGKGPYVEQFF. The CDR3 DNA is TGTGCCAGCAGCGCCGGCGGCGGGAAGGGCCCTTATGTTGAGCAGTTCTTC.

V gene TRBV12-5 combines with J gene TRBJ2-2; 7 nucleotides align to TRBD2. The CDR3 is 14 amino acids. Unmatched junction bases numbered 6, after V lost 5 bases and J lost 6 bases. In germline, CDR1 is LGHNT, CDR2 FRNRAP. The CDR3 DNA is TGTGCTAGTGGTAGCGGGGAGAGTGCCGGGGAGCTGTTTTTT. It translates to CASGSGESAGELFF.

This clone was counted once. The chain couples TRBV4-3 to TRBJ2-3, with D tentatively TRBD1 (5 bases). The germline CDR1 and CDR2 sequences are LGHNA and YSLEER. The CDR3 contains 16 residues. V dropped 0 bases and J dropped 3 bases, with 13 bases sitting between them. CDR3 loop: CASSQEAQGYTDTQYF. The CDR3 bases are TGCGCCAGCAGCCAAGAGGCGCAGGGATATACAGATACGCAGTATTTT.

The chain employs TRBV28 and TRBJ1-1, with TRBD1 matching over 9 bases. Germline V gene data show CDR1 as MDHEN and CDR2 as SYDVKM. CDR3 length equals 15 residues. The V segment lost 7 bases and the J segment 3 bases; nucleotides outside the gene matches: 9. The CDR3 DNA reads TGTGCCAGCAACAGGGGGCTGGGGGTGGACACTGAAGCTTTCTTT. This translates into CASNRGLGVDTEAFF. Drawing the rest from reference TRBV28 and TRBJ1-1, the complete variable domain is DVKVTQSSRYLVKRTGEKVFLECVQDMDHENMFWYRQDPGLGLRLIYFSYDVKMKEKGDIPEGYSVSREKKERFSLILESASTNQTSMYLCASNRGLGVDTEAFFGQGTRLTVV.

The J gene is TRBJ1-2, the V gene TRBV5-1, with D unclear. Germline-derived CDR1 and CDR2 are SGHRS and YFSETQ. The CDR3 length is 14 residues. Trimming left V 0 bases short and J 0 bases short, with 6 bases between. The CDR3 region is CASSLADPNYGYTF. For the CDR3, the DNA is TGCGCCAGCAGCTTGGCAGACCCTAACTATGGCTACACCTTC.

As for this clone: Other DNA sequences from this sample encode an identical CDR3 as well. The chain employs TRBV28 and TRBJ2-7; D remains ambiguous. The CDR3 loop spans 12 amino acids. Germline loops: CDR1 MDHEN, CDR2 SYDVKM. Trimming pared 3 bases from V and 3 bases from J, leaving 6 bases between. CDR3 region: CASSFQNYEQYF. CDR3 DNA: TGTGCCAGCAGTTTTCAGAACTACGAGCAGTACTTC.

The chain recombines TRBV2 with TRBJ1-2; 9 bases are a match to TRBD1. This CDR3 comprises 14 residues. Germline assignment: CDR1 SNHLY and CDR2 FYNNEI. V lost 4 bases and J lost 5; bases outside the gene matches: 5. The CDR3 is CASSAQGAEYGYTF. DNA for the CDR3: TGTGCCAGCAGTGCACAGGGGGCGGAATATGGCTACACCTTC.

J is TRBJ1-2 and V is TRBV7-2, with a tentative D call TRBD1 (6 bases). This CDR3 region has 14 residues. Trimming removed 1 base from V and 3 bases from J, with 9 bases in between. The germline CDR1 and CDR2 sequences are SGHTA and FQGNSA. CDR3 sequence: CASSLDGGDYGYTF. In DNA form, the CDR3 reads TGTGCCAGCAGCTTAGACGGGGGCGACTATGGCTACACCTTC.

This clone showed up just once. The chain recombines TRBV3-1 (or the pseudogene TRBV3-2) with TRBJ1-1; D is ambiguous. The CDR3 consists of 14 residues. V shed 0 bases and J shed 3 bases, with 8 bases lying between them. CDR1 is LGHDT, CDR2 YNNKEL, per germline (reference sequence). CDR3 DNA: TGTGCCAGCAGCCAAGAGTTGGGCGACACTGAAGCTTTCTTT. Protein sequence: CASSQELGDTEAFF.

The chain carries TRBV5-5 and TRBJ2-3; D is possibly TRBD1 or TRBD2 (5 bases each). The V and J ends lost 6 bases and 0 bases respectively, with 17 bases between them. This CDR3 region has 16 residues. Germline CDR1 is SGHKS and CDR2 is YYEKEE (reference sequence). The CDR3 reads CASNLPGTESTDTQYF. The DNA of the CDR3 is TGTGCCAGCAACCTCCCGGGGACGGAAAGCACAGATACGCAGTATTTT.

This sequence joins TRBV5-4 and TRBJ2-3; TRBD2 matches 13 bases. The CDR3 runs 17 residues. In germline, CDR1 is SGHNT, CDR2 YYREEE (reference sequence). J gave up 3 bases and V 3 bases, and 7 bases lay outside the gene matches. CDR3 residues: CASSWGTSGTHTDTQYF. CDR3 DNA: TGTGCCAGCAGCTGGGGGACTAGCGGGACACATACAGATACGCAGTATTTT.

This clone was observed a handful of times. This sequence joins TRBV6-5 and TRBJ2-7; no clear D. Trimming took 6 bases from V and 6 from J, leaving 15 bases between them. Looked up from germline, CDR1 is MNHEY and CDR2 is SVGAGI. The CDR3 length is 13 residues. DNA of the CDR3: TGTGCCAGCAGACGCATCATAAGTACCGAGCAGTACTTC. This sequence encodes CASRRIISTEQYF.

The chain joins TRBV20-1 to TRBJ2-7, with D unresolved. V shed 0 bases and J shed 6 bases, with 6 bases lying between them. The germline gives CDR1 DFQATT, CDR2 SNEGSKA (reference sequence). This CDR3 spans 11 amino acids. As DNA, the CDR3 is TGCAGTGCTAGAGAAGCTTTCGAGCAGTACTTC. This codes for CSAREAFEQYF.